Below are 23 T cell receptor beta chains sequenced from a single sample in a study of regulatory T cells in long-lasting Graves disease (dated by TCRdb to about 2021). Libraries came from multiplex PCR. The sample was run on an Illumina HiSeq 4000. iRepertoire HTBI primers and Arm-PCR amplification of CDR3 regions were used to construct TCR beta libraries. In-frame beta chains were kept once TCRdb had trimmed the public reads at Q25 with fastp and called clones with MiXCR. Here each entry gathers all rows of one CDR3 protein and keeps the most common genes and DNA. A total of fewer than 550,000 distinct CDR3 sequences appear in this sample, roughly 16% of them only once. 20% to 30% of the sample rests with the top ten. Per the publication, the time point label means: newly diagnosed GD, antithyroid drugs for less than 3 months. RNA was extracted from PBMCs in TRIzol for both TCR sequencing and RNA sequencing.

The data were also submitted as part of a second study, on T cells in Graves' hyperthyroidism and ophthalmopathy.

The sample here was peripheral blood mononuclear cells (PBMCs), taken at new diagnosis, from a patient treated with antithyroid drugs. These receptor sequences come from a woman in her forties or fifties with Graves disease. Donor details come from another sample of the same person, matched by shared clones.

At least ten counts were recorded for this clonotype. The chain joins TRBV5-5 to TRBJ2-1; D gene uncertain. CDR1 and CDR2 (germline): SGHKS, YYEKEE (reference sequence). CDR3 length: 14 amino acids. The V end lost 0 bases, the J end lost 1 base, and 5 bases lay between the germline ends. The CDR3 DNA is TGTGCCAGCAGCTTGGTACAGTCCTACAATGAGCAGTTCTTC. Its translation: CASSLVQSYNEQFF. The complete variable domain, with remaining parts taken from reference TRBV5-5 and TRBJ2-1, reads DAGVTQSPTHLIKTRGQQVTLRCSPISGHKSVSWYQQVLGQGPQFIFQYYEKEERGRGNFPDRFSARQFPNYSSELNVNALLLGDSALYLCASSLVQSYNEQFFGPGTRLTVL.

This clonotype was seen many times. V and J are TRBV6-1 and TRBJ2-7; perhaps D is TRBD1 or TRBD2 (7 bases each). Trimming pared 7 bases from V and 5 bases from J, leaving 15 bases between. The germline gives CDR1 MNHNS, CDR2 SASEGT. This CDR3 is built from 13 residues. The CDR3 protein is CASKKGGGHEQYF. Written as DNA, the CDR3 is TGTGCCAGCAAAAAGGGAGGGGGCCACGAGCAGTACTTC.

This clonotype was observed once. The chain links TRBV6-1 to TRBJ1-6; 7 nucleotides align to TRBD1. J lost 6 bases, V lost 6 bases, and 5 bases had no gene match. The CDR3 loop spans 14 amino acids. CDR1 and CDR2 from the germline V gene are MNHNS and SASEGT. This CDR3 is CASSQTGPNSPLHF. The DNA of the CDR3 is TGTGCCAGCAGCCAGACAGGGCCTAATTCACCCCTCCACTTT.

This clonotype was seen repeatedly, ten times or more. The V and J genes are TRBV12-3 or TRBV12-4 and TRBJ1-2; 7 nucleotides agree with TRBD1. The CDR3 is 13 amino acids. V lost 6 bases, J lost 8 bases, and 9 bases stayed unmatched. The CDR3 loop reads CASRDQGGLGYTF. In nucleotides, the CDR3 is TGTGCCAGCAGGGACCAGGGGGGCCTAGGCTACACCTTC.

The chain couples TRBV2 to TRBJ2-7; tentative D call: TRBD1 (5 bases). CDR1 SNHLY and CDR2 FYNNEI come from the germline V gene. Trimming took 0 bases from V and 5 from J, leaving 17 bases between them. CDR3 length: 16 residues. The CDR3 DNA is TGTGCCAGCAGTGAAGCAAGTTACAGGCGGCCTAACGAGCAGTACTTC. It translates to CASSEASYRRPNEQYF.

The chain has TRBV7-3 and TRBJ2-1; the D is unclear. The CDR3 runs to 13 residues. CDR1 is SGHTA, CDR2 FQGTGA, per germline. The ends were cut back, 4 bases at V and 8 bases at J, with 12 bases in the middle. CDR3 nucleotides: TGTGCCAGCAGCTCCGGGCCCAGAGATGAGCAGTTCTTC. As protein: CASSSGPRDEQFF.

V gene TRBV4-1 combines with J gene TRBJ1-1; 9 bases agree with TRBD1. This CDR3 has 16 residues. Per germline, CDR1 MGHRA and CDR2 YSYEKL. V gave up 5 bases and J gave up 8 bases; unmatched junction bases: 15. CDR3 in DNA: TGCGCCAGCAGCTCATACCCCGGGACAGGGAGGAAGGAAGCTTTCTTT. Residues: CASSSYPGTGRKEAFF.

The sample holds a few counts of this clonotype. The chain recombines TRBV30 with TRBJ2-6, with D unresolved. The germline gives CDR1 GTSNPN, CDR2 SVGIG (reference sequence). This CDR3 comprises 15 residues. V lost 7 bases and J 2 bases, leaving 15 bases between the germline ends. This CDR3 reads CALKFHRTGANVLTF. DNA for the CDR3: TGTGCCTTAAAGTTCCACAGAACTGGGGCCAACGTCCTGACTTTC.

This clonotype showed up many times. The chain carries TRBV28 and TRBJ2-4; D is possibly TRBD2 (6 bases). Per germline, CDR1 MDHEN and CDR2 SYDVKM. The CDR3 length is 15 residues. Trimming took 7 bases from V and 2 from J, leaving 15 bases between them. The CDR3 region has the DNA TGTGCCAGCACGGAGGGTTCGGGAACCAAAAACATTCAGTACTTC. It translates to CASTEGSGTKNIQYF.

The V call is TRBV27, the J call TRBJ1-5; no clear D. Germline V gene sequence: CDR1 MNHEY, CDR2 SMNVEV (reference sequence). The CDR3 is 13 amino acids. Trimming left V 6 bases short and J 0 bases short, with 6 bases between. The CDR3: CASRRVSNQPQHF. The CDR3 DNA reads TGTGCCAGCAGGAGAGTTAGCAATCAGCCCCAGCATTTT.

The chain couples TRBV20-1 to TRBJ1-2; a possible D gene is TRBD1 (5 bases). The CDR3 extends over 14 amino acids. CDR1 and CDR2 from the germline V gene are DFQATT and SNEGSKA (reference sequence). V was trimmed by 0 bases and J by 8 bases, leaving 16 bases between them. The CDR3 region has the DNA TGCAGTGCTAGAGATCCGGGCAGGGAGGACGGCTACACCTTC. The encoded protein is CSARDPGREDGYTF.

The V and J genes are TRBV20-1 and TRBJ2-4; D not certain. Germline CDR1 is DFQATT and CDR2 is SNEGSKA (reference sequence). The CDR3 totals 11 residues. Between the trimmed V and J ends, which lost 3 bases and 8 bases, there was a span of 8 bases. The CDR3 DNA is TGCAGTGCTAGTTGGCCCGACATTCAGTACTTC. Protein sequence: CSASWPDIQYF.

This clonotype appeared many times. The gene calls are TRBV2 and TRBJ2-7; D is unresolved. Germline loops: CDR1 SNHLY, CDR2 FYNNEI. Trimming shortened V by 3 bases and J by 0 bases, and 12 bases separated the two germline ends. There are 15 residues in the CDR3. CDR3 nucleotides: TGTGCCAGCAGTGACTGGTCCCTCACCTCCTACGAGCAGTACTTC. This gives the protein CASSDWSLTSYEQYF.

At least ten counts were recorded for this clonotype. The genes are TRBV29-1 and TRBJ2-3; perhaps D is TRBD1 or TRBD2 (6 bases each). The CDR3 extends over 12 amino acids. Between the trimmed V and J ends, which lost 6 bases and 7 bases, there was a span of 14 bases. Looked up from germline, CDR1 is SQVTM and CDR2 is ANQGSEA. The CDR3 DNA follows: TGCAGCGTGCAAGGGGGGACTTATACGCAGTATTTT. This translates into CSVQGGTYTQYF.

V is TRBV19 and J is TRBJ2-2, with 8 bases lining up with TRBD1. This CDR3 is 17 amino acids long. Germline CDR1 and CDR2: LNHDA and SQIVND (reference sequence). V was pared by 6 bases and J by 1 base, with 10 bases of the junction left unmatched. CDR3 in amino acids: CASSVGAGQGNTGELFF. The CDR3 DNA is TGTGCCAGTAGCGTGGGGGCTGGACAGGGGAACACCGGGGAGCTGTTTTTT. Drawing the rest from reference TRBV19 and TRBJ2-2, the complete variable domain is DGGITQSPKYLFRKEGQNVTLSCEQNLNHDAMYWYRQDPGQGLRLIYYSQIVNDFQKGDIAEGYSVSREKKESFPLTVTSAQKNPTAFYLCASSVGAGQGNTGELFFGEGSRLTVL.

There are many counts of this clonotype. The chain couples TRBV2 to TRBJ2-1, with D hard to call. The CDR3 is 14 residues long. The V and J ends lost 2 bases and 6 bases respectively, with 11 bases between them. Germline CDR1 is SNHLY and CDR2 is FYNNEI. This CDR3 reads CASSESRTVNEQFF. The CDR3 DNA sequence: TGTGCCAGCAGTGAATCCCGGACCGTCAATGAGCAGTTCTTC.

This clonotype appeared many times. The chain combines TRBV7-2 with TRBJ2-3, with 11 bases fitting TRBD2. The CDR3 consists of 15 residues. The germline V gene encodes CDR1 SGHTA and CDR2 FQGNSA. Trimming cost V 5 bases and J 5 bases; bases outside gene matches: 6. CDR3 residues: CASSRSGGAVDTQYF. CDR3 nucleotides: TGTGCCAGCAGCCGTAGCGGGGGGGCAGTAGATACGCAGTATTTT.

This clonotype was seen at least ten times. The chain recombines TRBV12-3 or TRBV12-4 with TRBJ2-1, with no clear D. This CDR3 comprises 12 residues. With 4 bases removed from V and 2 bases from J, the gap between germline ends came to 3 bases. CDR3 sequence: CASSWAYNEQFF. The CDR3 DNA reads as TGTGCCAGCAGTTGGGCCTACAATGAGCAGTTCTTC.

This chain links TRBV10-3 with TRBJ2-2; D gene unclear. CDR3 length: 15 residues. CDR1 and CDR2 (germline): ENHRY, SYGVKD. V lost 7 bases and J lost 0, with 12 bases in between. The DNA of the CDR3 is TGTGCCATCACCTCCGAGAGTCCGAACACCGGGGAGCTGTTTTTT. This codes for CAITSESPNTGELFF.

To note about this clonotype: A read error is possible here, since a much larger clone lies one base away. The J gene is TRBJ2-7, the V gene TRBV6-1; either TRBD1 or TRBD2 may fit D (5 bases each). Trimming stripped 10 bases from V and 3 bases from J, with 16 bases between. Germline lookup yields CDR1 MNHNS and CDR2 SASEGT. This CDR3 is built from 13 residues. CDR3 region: CATIARGSYEQYF. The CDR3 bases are TGTGCCACCATCGCCCGGGGCAGCTACGAGCAGTACTTC.

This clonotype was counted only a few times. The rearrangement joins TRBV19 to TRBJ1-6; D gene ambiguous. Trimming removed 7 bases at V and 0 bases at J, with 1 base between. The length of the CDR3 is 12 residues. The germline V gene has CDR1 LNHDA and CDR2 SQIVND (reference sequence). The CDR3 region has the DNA TGTGCCAGTAACTCCTATAATTCACCCCTCCACTTT. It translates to CASNSYNSPLHF.

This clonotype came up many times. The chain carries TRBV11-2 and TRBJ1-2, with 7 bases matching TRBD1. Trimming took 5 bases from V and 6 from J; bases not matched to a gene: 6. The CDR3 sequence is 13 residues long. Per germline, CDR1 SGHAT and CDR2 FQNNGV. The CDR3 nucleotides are TGTGCCAGCAGCCCCCAGACAGGGAATGGCTACACCTTC. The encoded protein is CASSPQTGNGYTF.

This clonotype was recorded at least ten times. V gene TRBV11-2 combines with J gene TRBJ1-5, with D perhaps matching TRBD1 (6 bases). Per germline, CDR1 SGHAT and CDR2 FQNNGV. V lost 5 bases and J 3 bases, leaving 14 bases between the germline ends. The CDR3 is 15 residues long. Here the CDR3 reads CASSRRTGFNQPQHF. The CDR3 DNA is TGTGCCAGCAGCCGACGCACAGGGTTCAATCAGCCCCAGCATTTT.